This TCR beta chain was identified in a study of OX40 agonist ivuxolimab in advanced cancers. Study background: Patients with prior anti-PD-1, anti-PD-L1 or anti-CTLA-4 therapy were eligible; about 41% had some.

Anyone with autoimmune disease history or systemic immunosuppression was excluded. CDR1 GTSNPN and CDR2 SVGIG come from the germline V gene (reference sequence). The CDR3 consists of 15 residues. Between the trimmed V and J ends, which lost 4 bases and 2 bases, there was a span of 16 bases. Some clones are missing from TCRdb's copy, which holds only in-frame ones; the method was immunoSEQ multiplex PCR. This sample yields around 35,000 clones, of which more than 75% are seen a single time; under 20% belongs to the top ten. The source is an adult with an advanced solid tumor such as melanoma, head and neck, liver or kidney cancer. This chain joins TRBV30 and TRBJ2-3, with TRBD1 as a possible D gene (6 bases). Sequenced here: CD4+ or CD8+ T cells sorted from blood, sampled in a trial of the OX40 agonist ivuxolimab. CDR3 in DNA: TGTGCCTGGACCTCCGGGACACTCCCCACAGATACGCAGTATTTT. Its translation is CAWTSGTLPTDTQYF.